The clone carrying this T cell receptor (beta chain) was detected only once. Its specificity is not known. Libraries were prepared by immunoSEQ multiplex PCR; TCRdb keeps only in-frame clonotypes and omits some of them. The sample records about 97,000 clones, around nine tenths being singletons. This CDR3 contains 12 residues. CDR1 is SGHKS and CDR2 is YYEKEE in the germline V gene (reference sequence). V lost 4 bases to trimming and J lost 10 bases; unmatched junction nucleotides: 7. These data are taken from a study of T cell responses to AZD1222 COVID-19 vaccine. Overall study context: Investigators merged groups given second doses at roughly 4 or roughly 12 weeks.

Regarding the study as a whole: Clonal diversity may have been underestimated, and the donors were mostly white British, with more females than males. At baseline, seropositivity was found in only a handful of AZD1222 recipients. Spike-wide vaccine-associated CD4 TCRs dominated at 160-218 and 743-854.

The TCR comes from an adult in good health. The sample was peripheral blood, taken on day 0 of AZD1222 vaccination. The V and J genes are TRBV5-5 and TRBJ1-2; TRBD1 matches at 7 bases. The CDR3 sequence is CASSPGQVDYTF. CDR3 DNA sequence: TGTGCCAGCAGCCCAGGACAGGTCGACTACACCTTC.